The rows below give T cell receptor beta chains drawn from one sample of a study of blood T cell repertoires in COVID-19. Clones were read by immunoSEQ multiplex PCR, and TCRdb kept only the in-frame ones, dropping some. The profile shows 95,000 to 150,000 clones, 85% of them singletons. The sample taken for sequencing was peripheral blood. All receptors derive from an elderly man with acute or convalescent COVID-19. Each CDR3 is given without its conserved first and last residue.

>TRBV9
ASSPVGMGTGYNEQF
>TRBV29-1
SVDRTGWGFT
>TRBV5-5
ASSLDRETVYGYT
>TRBV5-6
ASSGRGRADSYEQY
>TRBV5-6
ASSRTTSGGAPSQY
>TRBV6-5
ASSYAGSYEQY
>TRBV10-3
AISESTQVQPQH
>TRBV5-1
ASSLFSSGYPAETQY
>TRBV12-3/TRBV12-4
ASSILQGYEQY
>TRBV19
ASSLALYNEQF
>TRBV29-1
SVGDRGGVDTQY
>TRBV9
ASSSPLGEASYEQY
>TRBV18
ASSPPARETQY
>TRBV7-2
ASSKGLAGGIANTGELF
>TRBV27
ASSFWGDGEKLF
>TRBV2
ASSRAGDGGYT
>TRBV28
ASSPIGTGGGHEQY
>TRBV10-3
AISNAGTGYNQPQH
>TRBV5-1
ASSPNALDPQETQY
>TRBV2
ASSERMGQGNQPQH
>TRBV24-1
ATSGTSGITDTQY
>TRBV6-5
ASSSTGDYGYT
>TRBV12-3/TRBV12-4
ASSLTGDIQY
>TRBV5-8
ASPGAGADTQY
>TRBV19
ASSPQGNNQPQH
>TRBV18
ASSPLRTSGGFTDTQY
>TRBV7-2
ASSSRVLYEQY
>TRBV6-1
ASSERAGNFYEQY
>TRBV19
ASSELAGGEGEQF
>TRBV3-1/TRBV3-2
ASSQTEKNSPLH
>TRBV28
ASSLRGQGYT
>TRBV9
ASSVVGLANQETQY
>TRBV18
ASSLTAGQGAYEQY
>TRBV5-4
ASSSWTANYGYT
>TRBV5-1
ASSRTGLNTEAF
>TRBV9
ASSVGTGSGNTIY
>TRBV10-3
AISEVDRNSNQPQH
>TRBV19
ASSIELAKTQY
>TRBV19
ASRTDNTGELF
>TRBV19
ASSPLGSGSTEAF
>TRBV5-1
ASSAASLSRETQY
>TRBV7-9
ASSLGPQDRGYEAF
>TRBV11-2
ASSLLTDPYNEQF
>TRBV9
ASSDTALDTLGST
>TRBV7-2
ASSPQGGGTEAF
>TRBV9
ASSPQGGLNYGYT
>TRBV19
ASKGGDKANEKLF
>TRBV10-3
ATGGTREGTEAF
>TRBV23-1
ASSQWSGTSDEQY
>TRBV6-6
ASRPIDRGGLTEAF
>TRBV5-1
ASSQTVNYGYT
>TRBV28
ASSLAGGAYEQY
>TRBV18
ASSPWGDTGELF
>TRBV7-9
ASSPESLYGYT
>TRBV7-2
ASSPGYEQY
>TRBV18
ASSPNRGLRQPQH
>TRBV27
ASSPSGQIYGYT